A single T cell receptor beta chain is shown here with its context. This sample was included in a study of blood T cell repertoires in COVID-19. Per the germline V gene, CDR1 is SGHRS and CDR2 is YFSETQ. The CDR3 length is 14 residues. The V and J ends lost 0 bases and 10 bases respectively, with 13 bases between them. Here immunoSEQ multiplex PCR was the method, and the copy in TCRdb shows in-frame clones only, minus some. Of over 100,000 clones listed, over 75% were seen once; the top ten hold roughly a tenth. Sequences were obtained from peripheral blood. This TCR derives from an elderly man with acute or convalescent COVID-19. The rearrangement links TRBV5-1 to TRBJ1-4; D is uncertain. The DNA of the CDR3 is TGCGCCAGCAGCTTGGACGAGGGTTTGGGAAAACTGTTTTTT. As protein: CASSLDEGLGKLFF.